What follows are 31 T cell receptor beta chains derived from one specimen sequenced in a study of blood T cell repertoires in COVID-19. Generated by immunoSEQ multiplex PCR, the TCRdb table keeps only in-frame clones and is missing some. The table shows roughly 100,000 clones, with 86% occurring only once. The sample taken for sequencing was peripheral blood. The receptors stem from a man older than 75 with acute or convalescent COVID-19.

V and J are TRBV11-2 and TRBJ2-2; 7 bases are a match to TRBD1. Germline lookup yields CDR1 SGHAT and CDR2 FQNNGV. Unmatched junction bases numbered 11, after V lost 3 bases and J lost 4 bases. This CDR3 region has 17 residues. This CDR3 reads CASSFTPGTELTGELFF. CDR3 nucleotides: TGTGCCAGCAGCTTCACTCCGGGGACAGAACTCACCGGGGAGCTGTTTTTT.

In this sample, this clone turned up a few times. The chain joins TRBV29-1 to TRBJ1-5, with 7 positions matching TRBD1. The germline V gene has CDR1 SQVTM and CDR2 ANQGSEA. The ends lost 6 bases at V and 4 bases at J; junction bases unmatched: 3. CDR3 length equals 12 residues. The CDR3 DNA is TGCAGCGTACGACAGGGAAATCAGCCCCAGCATTTT. Its protein is CSVRQGNQPQHF.

In its sample, this clone was seen once. V usage is TRBV19 and J usage is TRBJ2-1; D is possibly TRBD2 (6 bases). Between the trimmed V and J ends, which lost 5 bases and 5 bases, there was a span of 16 bases. Germline CDR1 LNHDA, CDR2 SQIVND (reference sequence). This CDR3 comprises 15 residues. Here the CDR3 DNA reads TGTGCCAGTAGTTATAGCGGATTCGCCGACAATGAGCAGTTCTTC. Its translation is CASSYSGFADNEQFF.

J is TRBJ2-5 and V is TRBV7-9; a weak D match, TRBD2 (6 bases). The germline V and J ends were trimmed by 5 bases and 2 bases, with 12 bases remaining between them. The CDR3 sequence is 14 residues long. Germline V gives CDR1 SEHNR, CDR2 FQNEAQ (reference sequence). CDR3 DNA sequence: TGTGCCAGCAGCCCCCGACTAGATCAAGAGACCCAGTACTTC. Translation: CASSPRLDQETQYF.

V and J are TRBV5-4 and TRBJ2-2; 9 nucleotides align to TRBD1. Germline V gene sequence: CDR1 SGHNT, CDR2 YYREEE (reference sequence). There are 16 residues in the CDR3. J gave up 1 base and V 4 bases, and 5 bases lay outside the gene matches. The CDR3 loop reads CASSDPGQGNTGELFF. The CDR3 nucleotides are TGTGCCAGCAGCGATCCGGGACAGGGGAACACCGGGGAGCTGTTTTTT.

The rearrangement links TRBV28 to TRBJ1-2; 7 bases agree with TRBD1. Germline assignment: CDR1 MDHEN and CDR2 SYDVKM. The CDR3 loop spans 15 amino acids. Trimming cost V 7 bases and J 1 base; bases outside gene matches: 9. The CDR3: CASTWGDRDNYGYTF. CDR3 DNA sequence: TGTGCCAGCACCTGGGGTGACAGGGATAACTATGGCTACACCTTC.

The V gene is TRBV23-1, the J gene TRBJ2-1; the match to TRBD2 covers 10 bases. TRBV23-1 is known as an ORF, though its function is uncertain. Trimming cost V 3 bases and J 0 bases; bases outside gene matches: 14. The CDR3 runs 20 residues. CDR3 protein: CASSHSGVTSGLSSYNEQFF. CDR3 nucleotide sequence: TGCGCCAGCAGTCACTCGGGGGTGACTAGCGGGTTGAGCTCCTACAATGAGCAGTTCTTC.

The chain is built from TRBV28 and TRBJ1-1; the D gene is possibly TRBD1 (5 bases). This CDR3 has 13 residues. Germline loops: CDR1 MDHEN, CDR2 SYDVKM. V lost 8 bases and J 4 bases, leaving 14 bases between the germline ends. The CDR3, as DNA: TGTGCCAGCTGTGGGGCGCTGGGCACTGAAGCTTTCTTT. It yields the protein CASCGALGTEAFF.

This chain joins TRBV6-5 and TRBJ2-1; the D is unclear. The V gene lost 2 bases and the J gene lost 4 bases, with 6 bases spanning the gap. This CDR3 has 13 residues. Germline assignment: CDR1 MNHEY and CDR2 SVGAGI. CDR3 in amino acids: CASSYPPYNEQFF. Here the CDR3 DNA reads TGTGCCAGCAGTTACCCCCCTTACAATGAGCAGTTCTTC.

This CDR3 reads CASSILAGGPGEQFF. CDR3 DNA sequence: TGTGCCAGCAGCATCTTAGCGGGAGGGCCGGGTGAGCAGTTCTTC. The V call is TRBV9, the J call TRBJ2-1; 11 positions match TRBD2. Germline CDR1 and CDR2: SGDLS and YYNGEE. There are 15 residues in the CDR3. V lost 4 bases, J lost 9 bases, and 9 bases stayed unmatched.

V usage is TRBV4-3 and J usage is TRBJ2-1; 9 bases line up with TRBD2. Trimming at V came to 1 base and at J to 1 base, leaving 8 bases not matched to a gene. This CDR3 is built from 18 residues. The germline V gene has CDR1 LGHNA and CDR2 YSLEER. CDR3 DNA sequence: TGCGCCAGCAGCCAAGGTCGCTCCAGCGGGAGGTCCTACAATGAGCAGTTCTTC. Residues: CASSQGRSSGRSYNEQFF.

The chain carries TRBV11-2 and TRBJ2-5; TRBD2 agrees at 7 bases. Germline lookup yields CDR1 SGHAT and CDR2 FQNNGV. After removal of 2 bases from V and 1 base from J, the junction contained 1 base not matched to a gene. The CDR3 runs 14 residues. The CDR3 sequence: CASSLSGVQETQYF. The CDR3 coding sequence is TGTGCCAGCAGCTTAAGCGGGGTCCAAGAGACCCAGTACTTC.

The chain has TRBV7-8 and TRBJ1-1; perhaps TRBD1 as D (6 bases). Trimming removed 5 bases from V and 1 base from J, with 14 bases in between. Germline CDR1 is SGHVS and CDR2 is FQNEAQ. The CDR3 is made up of 15 amino acids. The CDR3 nucleotides read TGTGCCAGCAGCCCACAGGGTTTTTCGAACACTGAAGCTTTCTTT. Its protein product is CASSPQGFSNTEAFF.

CDR3 amino acids: CASSGTVPGELFF. The DNA for the CDR3 is TGTGCCAGCAGCGGTACGGTTCCCGGGGAGCTGTTTTTT. The V and J genes are TRBV5-4 and TRBJ2-2; no clear D gene. Germline V lookup: CDR1 SGHNT, CDR2 YYREEE (reference sequence). Trimming removed 4 bases at V and 6 bases at J, with 10 bases between. CDR3 size: 13 residues.

The J gene is TRBJ2-7, the V gene TRBV7-2, with TRBD1 as a possible D gene (6 bases). V lost 6 bases and J 3 bases, leaving 15 bases between the germline ends. This CDR3 spans 14 amino acids. The germline V gene has CDR1 SGHTA and CDR2 FQGNSA. This CDR3 is CASSTRPGVYEQYF. CDR3 sequence (DNA): TGTGCCAGCAGTACCCGCCCAGGGGTCTACGAGCAGTACTTC.

The rearrangement uses TRBV11-3 and TRBJ2-2, with D possibly matching TRBD2 (5 bases). The CDR3 length is 11 residues. V lost 8 bases and J lost 5, with 6 bases in between. CDR1 and CDR2 from the germline V gene are SGHNT and YENEEA. CDR3 loop: CASGGTGELFF. The CDR3 DNA reads TGTGCCAGCGGAGGTACCGGGGAGCTGTTTTTT.

This chain joins TRBV18 and TRBJ1-2; D not resolved. Trimming stripped 3 bases from V and 2 bases from J, with 13 bases between. The CDR3 length is 15 residues. Germline CDR1 and CDR2: KGHSH and LQKENI. The CDR3 nucleotides read TGTGCCAGCTCACCCTCGACGGACTTCAACTATGGCTACACCTTC. Translation gives CASSPSTDFNYGYTF.

In its sample, this clone was seen a few times. The rearrangement links TRBV19 to TRBJ1-4; D may be TRBD1 (6 bases). This CDR3 is built from 16 residues. Germline V lookup: CDR1 LNHDA, CDR2 SQIVND (reference sequence). The V end was cut by 5 bases, the J end by 5 bases, with 18 bases between. In DNA, the CDR3 is TGTGCCAGTAGTCCCACCCCAGGGGCTCGAAATGAAAAACTGTTTTTT. Translating gives CASSPTPGARNEKLFF.

This chain links TRBV29-1 with TRBJ2-7, with 11 bases aligning to TRBD2. V lost 6 bases to trimming and J lost 2 bases; unmatched junction nucleotides: 6. The CDR3 consists of 14 residues. CDR1 SQVTM and CDR2 ANQGSEA come from the germline V gene. As DNA, the CDR3 is TGCAGCGTGGGAACTAGCGGGGGACCCTACGAGCAGTACTTC. Protein sequence: CSVGTSGGPYEQYF.

The chain combines TRBV19 with TRBJ1-1, with 9 bases lining up with TRBD1. The J segment lost 5 bases and the V segment lost 4 bases, leaving 11 bases of the junction unmatched. This CDR3 comprises 16 residues. Germline V gene lookup returns CDR1 LNHDA and CDR2 SQIVND (reference sequence). Here the CDR3 reads CASSTKLQGARTEAFF. The CDR3 DNA follows: TGTGCCAGTAGTACCAAGCTACAGGGGGCAAGGACTGAAGCTTTCTTT.

V is TRBV19 and J is TRBJ1-5, with TRBD1 as a possible D gene (6 bases). The V gene lost 4 bases and the J gene lost 0 bases, with 16 bases spanning the gap. The CDR3 totals 17 residues. The germline gives CDR1 LNHDA, CDR2 SQIVND (reference sequence). The CDR3 sequence is CASSRTGISYSNQPQHF. The CDR3 DNA is TGTGCCAGTAGTAGAACAGGGATAAGTTATAGCAATCAGCCCCAGCATTTT.

The count of this clone is one. This chain links TRBV30 with TRBJ2-7; tentative D call: TRBD2 (6 bases). The CDR3 runs 18 residues. Germline CDR1 reads GTSNPN; CDR2 reads SVGIG (reference sequence). V lost 8 bases to trimming and J lost 5 bases, with 34 bases between them. The CDR3 DNA is TGTGCCCCCAGACGGGGGAGTTCGCCGGGTCTCCCCCAAGACGAGCAGTACTTC. Translation gives CAPRRGSSPGLPQDEQYF.

The genes are TRBV28 and TRBJ1-5; perhaps TRBD1 as D (5 bases). Germline V gives CDR1 MDHEN, CDR2 SYDVKM. Deletions cut 5 bases from V and 0 bases from J, with 11 bases between. The CDR3 is 15 amino acids. The CDR3 protein is CASSPQGLSNQPQHF. In DNA form, the CDR3 reads TGTGCCAGCAGTCCTCAGGGACTTAGCAATCAGCCCCAGCATTTT.

This rearrangement joins TRBV20-1 to TRBJ1-4; TRBD1 is a possible D gene (5 bases). The germline V gene has CDR1 DFQATT and CDR2 SNEGSKA (reference sequence). V shed 3 bases and J shed 4 bases, with 9 bases lying between them. The CDR3 is 13 amino acids. CDR3 nucleotides: TGCAGTGCTAGTGCGGGGGTTAATGAAAAACTGTTTTTT. Translating gives CSASAGVNEKLFF.

On this clone itself: The conserved phenylalanine or tryptophan is not found at the CDR3 terminus, so this likely reflects a read error. Because the CDR3's place on the DNA is in doubt, the DNA is left out and the CDR3 is given as listed by TCRdb. The genes are TRBV30 and TRBJ1-3. The CDR3 extends over 14 residues, inclusive of both ends. Per germline, CDR1 GTSNPN and CDR2 SVGIG (reference sequence). CDR3 residues: CAWRPGVDWERARC.

The rearrangement uses TRBV19 and TRBJ2-3; TRBD2 agrees at 12 bases. The length of the CDR3 is 15 residues. Germline lookup yields CDR1 LNHDA and CDR2 SQIVND (reference sequence). V lost 4 bases, J lost 3 bases, and 2 bases stayed unmatched. The CDR3 DNA reads TGTGCCAGTAGTACAACTAGCGGGGGGACAGATACGCAGTATTTT. This encodes CASSTTSGGTDTQYF.

CDR3 loop: CAWSMGLAGWWNEQFF. The DNA of the CDR3 is TGTGCCTGGAGTATGGGACTAGCGGGATGGTGGAATGAGCAGTTCTTC. The chain links TRBV30 to TRBJ2-1; 13 nucleotides line up with TRBD2. The V gene end was trimmed by 2 bases and the J gene end by 7 bases; junction bases not matched to a gene: 8. The CDR3 spans 16 residues. CDR1 is GTSNPN, CDR2 SVGIG, per germline (reference sequence).

The CDR3 loop reads CAISESRVGAGGYGYTF. CDR3 nucleotides: TGTGCCATCAGTGAGTCTAGAGTGGGGGCCGGCGGCTATGGCTACACCTTC. The chain employs TRBV10-3 and TRBJ1-2, with D perhaps matching TRBD1 (6 bases). V lost 0 bases and J 4 bases, leaving 18 bases between the germline ends. The CDR3 spans 17 residues. Looked up from germline, CDR1 is ENHRY and CDR2 is SYGVKD.

This clone was detected only once. The V and J genes are TRBV7-8 and TRBJ2-1; no definite D call. V was shortened by 5 bases and J by 4 bases, with 9 bases between the two germline ends. The CDR3 loop spans 13 amino acids. Germline values: CDR1 SGHVS, CDR2 FQNEAQ. The CDR3 DNA sequence: TGTGCCAGCAGCCATCCCCAGTACAATGAGCAGTTCTTC. Protein product: CASSHPQYNEQFF.

V is TRBV5-1 and J is TRBJ2-2; 9 bases fit TRBD1. V was pared by 4 bases and J by 8 bases, with 9 bases of the junction left unmatched. This CDR3 is 15 amino acids long. Germline V gene lookup returns CDR1 SGHRS and CDR2 YFSETQ. The chain's CDR3 is CASSPRTGVVGELFF. The CDR3 nucleotides are TGCGCCAGCAGCCCCCGGACAGGGGTGGTAGGGGAGCTGTTTTTT.

This chain links TRBV3-1 (or the pseudogene TRBV3-2) with TRBJ2-5; 7 bases are a match to TRBD2. The CDR3 runs 16 residues. Trimming cost V 0 bases and J 2 bases; bases outside gene matches: 6. The germline V gene encodes CDR1 LGHDT and CDR2 YNNKEL (reference sequence). The CDR3 DNA sequence: TGTGCCAGCAGCCAAGATCCAGCGGGAAGACAAGAGACCCAGTACTTC. Protein: CASSQDPAGRQETQYF.